The next 7 T cell receptor beta chains were all read from a single sample in a study of OX40 agonist ivuxolimab in advanced cancers. Using immunoSEQ multiplex PCR, the repertoire was profiled, and TCRdb retains in-frame clones only, with some absent. The data show some 86,000 clones, roughly 88% seen once. Here the sequenced sample was CD4+ or CD8+ T cells sorted from blood, taken in a trial of the OX40 agonist ivuxolimab. Receptor source: an adult with an advanced solid tumor such as melanoma, head and neck, liver or kidney cancer.

The chain combines TRBV7-3 with TRBJ2-3; unclear D gene. Germline CDR1 and CDR2: SGHTA and FQGTGA. CDR3 length: 13 residues. V was shortened by 5 bases and J by 2 bases, with 8 bases between the two germline ends. This CDR3 is CASSVGNTDTQYF. The CDR3 nucleotides read TGTGCCAGCAGCGTAGGAAACACAGATACGCAGTATTTT.

The chain combines TRBV28 with TRBJ2-7, with D possibly matching TRBD2 (7 bases). Germline loops: CDR1 MDHEN, CDR2 SYDVKM. The CDR3 runs 13 residues. V was trimmed by 5 bases and J by 6 bases, leaving 14 bases between them. CDR3 in DNA: TGTGCCAGCAGTGTTGGGGGGGCAATCGAGCAGTACTTC. Its protein product is CASSVGGAIEQYF.

The chain has TRBV27 and TRBJ1-4, with 7 bases that match TRBD1. The CDR3 is made up of 17 amino acids. Germline CDR1 and CDR2: MNHEY and SMNVEV (reference sequence). The J segment lost 0 bases and the V segment lost 3 bases, leaving 7 bases of the junction unmatched. The CDR3 sequence is CASSFGRQGATNEKLFF. The CDR3, as DNA: TGTGCCAGCAGTTTTGGCAGACAGGGTGCAACTAATGAAAAACTGTTTTTT.

This clone was seen a single time. The genes are TRBV11-3 and TRBJ2-2; 7 bases are shared with TRBD2. CDR3 size: 18 residues. V trimming: 4 bases; J trimming: 3 bases; junction bases outside the gene matches: 14. Germline V gives CDR1 SGHNT, CDR2 YENEEA. CDR3 sequence reads: CASSSHRGRGGHTGELFF. Written as DNA, the CDR3 is TGTGCCAGCAGCTCCCACCGAGGGCGCGGGGGTCACACCGGGGAGCTGTTTTTT.

Remarks on this clone: Other DNA sequences in this specimen translate into the identical CDR3. This chain joins TRBV2 and TRBJ2-1; D gene unclear. CDR1 is SNHLY, CDR2 FYNNEI, per germline. V was pared by 4 bases and J by 0 bases, with 4 bases between. The CDR3 covers 13 residues. CDR3 region: CASSGDSYNEQFF. The DNA of the CDR3 is TGTGCCAGCAGTGGGGACTCCTACAATGAGCAGTTCTTC.

The chain links TRBV14 to TRBJ2-1; D could derive from TRBD1 or TRBD2 (6 bases each). Germline V lookup: CDR1 SGHDN, CDR2 FVKESK. The CDR3 extends over 17 amino acids. The V gene lost 0 bases and the J gene lost 0 bases, with 12 bases spanning the gap. In DNA form, the CDR3 reads TGTGCCAGCAGCCAAGATGTCGGGGGCAGCTCCTACAATGAGCAGTTCTTC. It codes for CASSQDVGGSSYNEQFF.

The V and J genes are TRBV7-8 and TRBJ2-5; 11 nucleotides align to TRBD2. The junction had 8 bases not matched to a gene; V was cut back by 4 bases and J by 1 base. The CDR3 has 17 residues. Germline values: CDR1 SGHVS, CDR2 FQNEAQ. The CDR3 DNA reads as TGTGCCAGCAGCTCCAGACTAGCGGGGAGACTCCAAGAGACCCAGTACTTC. This encodes CASSSRLAGRLQETQYF.